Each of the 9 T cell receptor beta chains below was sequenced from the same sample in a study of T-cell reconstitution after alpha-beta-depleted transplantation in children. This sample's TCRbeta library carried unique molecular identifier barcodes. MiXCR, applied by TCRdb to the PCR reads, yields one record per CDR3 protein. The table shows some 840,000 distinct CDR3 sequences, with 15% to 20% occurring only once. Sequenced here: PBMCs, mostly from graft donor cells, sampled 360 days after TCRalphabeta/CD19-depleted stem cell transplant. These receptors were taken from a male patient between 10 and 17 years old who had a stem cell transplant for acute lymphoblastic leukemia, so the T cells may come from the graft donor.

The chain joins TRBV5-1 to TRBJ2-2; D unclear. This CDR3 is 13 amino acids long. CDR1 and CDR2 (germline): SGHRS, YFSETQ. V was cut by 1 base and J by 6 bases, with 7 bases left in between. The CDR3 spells CASSLRLPGELFF. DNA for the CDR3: TGCGCCAGCAGCTTGAGGCTACCCGGGGAGCTGTTTTTT.

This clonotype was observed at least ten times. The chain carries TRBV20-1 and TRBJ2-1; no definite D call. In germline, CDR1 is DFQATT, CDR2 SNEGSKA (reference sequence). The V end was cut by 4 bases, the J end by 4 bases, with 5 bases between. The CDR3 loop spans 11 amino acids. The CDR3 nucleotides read TGCAGTGCTACCGAATACAATGAGCAGTTCTTC. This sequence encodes CSATEYNEQFF.

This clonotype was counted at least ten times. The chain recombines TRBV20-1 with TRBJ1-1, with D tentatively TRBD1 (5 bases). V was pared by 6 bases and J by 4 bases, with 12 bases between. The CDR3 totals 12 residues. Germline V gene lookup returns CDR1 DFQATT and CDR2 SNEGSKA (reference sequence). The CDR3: CSARVVGTEAFF. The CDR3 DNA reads TGCAGTGCCAGGGTGGTCGGCACTGAAGCTTTCTTT.

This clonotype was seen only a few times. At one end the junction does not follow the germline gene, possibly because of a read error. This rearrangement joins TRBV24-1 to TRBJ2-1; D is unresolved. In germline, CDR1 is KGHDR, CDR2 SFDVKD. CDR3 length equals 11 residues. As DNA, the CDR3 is TGTGCCACCAGTGATTTTTTAGACTTGATCTTC. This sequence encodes CATSDFLDLIF.

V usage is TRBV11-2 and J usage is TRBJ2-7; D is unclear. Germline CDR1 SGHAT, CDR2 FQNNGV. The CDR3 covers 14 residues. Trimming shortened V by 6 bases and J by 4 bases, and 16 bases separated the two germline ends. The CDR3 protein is CASRRPLSGYEQYF. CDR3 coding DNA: TGTGCCAGCAGGCGACCGCTGTCTGGGTACGAGCAGTACTTC.

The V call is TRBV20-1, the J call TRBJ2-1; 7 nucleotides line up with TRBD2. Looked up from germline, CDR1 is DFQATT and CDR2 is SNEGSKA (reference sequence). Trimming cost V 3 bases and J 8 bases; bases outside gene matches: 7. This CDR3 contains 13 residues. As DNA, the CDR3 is TGCAGTGCTAGCGAGACTAGCATTTATGAGCAGTTCTTC. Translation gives CSASETSIYEQFF.

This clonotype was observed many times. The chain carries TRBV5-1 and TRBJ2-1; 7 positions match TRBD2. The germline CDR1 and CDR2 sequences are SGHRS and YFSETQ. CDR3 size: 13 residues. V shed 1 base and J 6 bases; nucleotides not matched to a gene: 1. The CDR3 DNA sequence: TGCGCCAGCAGCTTGACGGGAGGCAATGAGCAGTTCTTC. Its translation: CASSLTGGNEQFF.

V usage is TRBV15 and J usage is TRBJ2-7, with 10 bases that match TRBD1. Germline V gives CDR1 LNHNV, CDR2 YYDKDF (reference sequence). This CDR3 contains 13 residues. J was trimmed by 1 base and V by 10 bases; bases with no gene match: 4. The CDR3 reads CAIGQGVSYEQYF. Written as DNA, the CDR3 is TGTGCCATAGGACAGGGGGTGTCCTACGAGCAGTACTTC.

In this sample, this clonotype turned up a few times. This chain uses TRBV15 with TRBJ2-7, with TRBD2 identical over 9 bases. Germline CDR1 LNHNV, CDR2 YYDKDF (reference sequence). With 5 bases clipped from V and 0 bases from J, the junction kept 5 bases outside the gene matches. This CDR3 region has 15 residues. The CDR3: CATSFLAGSSYEQYF. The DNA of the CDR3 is TGTGCCACCAGCTTCCTAGCGGGAAGCTCCTACGAGCAGTACTTC.